This TCR beta chain was recorded in a study of blood T cell repertoires in COVID-19. Background on the study: Samples came from the United States, Italy and Spain, spanning acute and convalescent COVID-19. From T cells, B-cell-depleted T cells, or PBMCs came the material, which was cDNA or gDNA.

Methods used by the authors: Amplified reference gene primers provided the basis for estimating nucleated cell counts. Sequencing was performed with immunoSEQ multiplex PCR; in TCRdb, only in-frame clones are kept and a portion is missing. The D gene and trimming were derived from the DNA, and the V and J assignments and clone size from that table. The table shows about 99,000 clones, with 84% occurring only once. Germline values: CDR1 SGHDT, CDR2 YYEEEE. With 6 bases clipped from V and 10 bases from J, the junction kept 7 bases outside the gene matches. The CDR3 runs to 12 residues. The gene calls are TRBV5-6 and TRBJ2-1; 7 nucleotides line up with TRBD1. This TCR was recovered from a man aged 55-75 years with acute or convalescent COVID-19. Material: peripheral blood. The CDR3 nucleotides read TGTGCCAGCACCCGTACAGGGGTAGAGCAGTTCTTC. Its protein is CASTRTGVEQFF.